These 16 T cell receptor beta chains came from one sample sequenced in a study of T cells in Graves' hyperthyroidism and ophthalmopathy. Amplified TCR beta CDR3 regions came from RNA transcripts. Primed by the HTBI set, a first-round RT-PCR was run on the TCR CDR3. TCRdb itself ran the multiplex PCR reads through MiXCR, one entry per CDR3 protein. The sample contains about 640,000 distinct CDR3 sequences, roughly 20% of which appear only once. What was sequenced was blood. These receptors were taken from a man aged 25 to 40 with Graves' ophthalmopathy.

This rearrangement joins TRBV6-2 or TRBV6-3 to TRBJ2-3; 8 nucleotides agree with TRBD2. Trimming cost V 0 bases and J 0 bases; bases outside gene matches: 2. CDR1 is MNHEY and CDR2 is SVGEGT in the germline V gene. The CDR3 sequence is 16 residues long. In DNA, the CDR3 is TGTGCCAGCAGTTACTCGGCGGGGGGAAGCACAGATACGCAGTATTTT. It translates to CASSYSAGGSTDTQYF.

The chain joins TRBV28 to TRBJ1-2; D remains ambiguous. V gave up 6 bases and J gave up 4 bases, with 15 bases separating them. Germline V CDR1 and CDR2: MDHEN, SYDVKM. The CDR3 loop spans 14 amino acids. CDR3 in amino acids: CASRGTGRLYGYTF. As DNA, the CDR3 is TGTGCCAGCAGGGGAACCGGTCGCCTCTATGGCTACACCTTC.

The rearrangement uses TRBV6-1 and TRBJ1-4; 9 positions match TRBD1. V lost 4 bases and J lost 3; bases outside the gene matches: 12. Germline V lookup: CDR1 MNHNS, CDR2 SASEGT. This CDR3 spans 18 amino acids. CDR3 region: CASSVNPLDRGANEKLFF. For the CDR3, the DNA is TGTGCCAGCAGTGTTAACCCATTGGACAGGGGTGCTAATGAAAAACTGTTTTTT.

The J gene is TRBJ2-7, the V gene TRBV7-2; 8 nucleotides match TRBD2. The CDR3 is 14 amino acids. Germline trimming cut 6 bases from V and 4 bases from J; bases unmatched to any gene: 8. Germline CDR1 reads SGHTA; CDR2 reads FQGNSA. Here the CDR3 reads CASRGTSGGYEQYF. DNA of the CDR3: TGTGCCAGCAGAGGGACGTCGGGAGGGTACGAGCAGTACTTC. Using reference TRBV7-2 and TRBJ2-7 for the parts outside the CDR3, the full variable domain is GAGVSQSPSNKVTEKGKDVELRCDPISGHTALYWYRQSLGQGLEFLIYFQGNSAPDKSGLPSDRFSAERTGGSVSTLTIQRTQQEDSAVYLCASRGTSGGYEQYFGPGTRLTVT.

The chain recombines TRBV6-4 with TRBJ2-6, with D uncertain. V was clipped by 2 bases and J by 0 bases, with 8 bases between them. Germline V CDR1 and CDR2: MRHNA, SNTAGT. This CDR3 contains 16 residues. CDR3 loop: CASSDRVASGANVLTF. In nucleotides, the CDR3 is TGTGCCAGCAGTGACAGGGTGGCCTCTGGGGCCAACGTCCTGACTTTC.

Only a few counts were recorded for this clonotype. The chain employs TRBV10-3 and TRBJ2-5; D perhaps matches TRBD1 (5 bases). V shed 4 bases and J shed 5 bases, with 11 bases lying between them. CDR1 is ENHRY, CDR2 SYGVKD, per germline. CDR3 size: 13 residues. CDR3 DNA: TGTGCCATCAGTGTTAGGGGCGAGGAGACCCAGTACTTC. As protein: CAISVRGEETQYF.

The chain couples TRBV6-1 to TRBJ1-2, with D tentatively TRBD1 (6 bases). CDR1 is MNHNS, CDR2 SASEGT, per germline. V lost 7 bases and J lost 7, with 16 bases in between. The CDR3 covers 13 residues. In nucleotides, the CDR3 is TGTGCCAGCAAGGGAGGCAGGGGCGGTGGCTACACCTTC. This sequence encodes CASKGGRGGGYTF.

This chain joins TRBV6-1 and TRBJ1-2; the match to TRBD1 covers 8 bases. Germline CDR1 reads MNHNS; CDR2 reads SASEGT. The CDR3 loop spans 13 amino acids. Trimming at V came to 11 bases and at J to 3 bases, leaving 8 bases not matched to a gene. CDR3 in DNA: TGTGCCGGATTGGACAGGGATGACTATGGCTACACCTTC. Protein: CAGLDRDDYGYTF.

This clonotype was seen only a few times. The chain joins TRBV4-3 to TRBJ2-3, with TRBD2 matching 11 bases. CDR1 is LGHNA, CDR2 YSLEER, per germline. Germline trimming cut 0 bases from V and 4 bases from J; bases unmatched to any gene: 3. The CDR3 is made up of 16 amino acids. For the CDR3, the DNA is TGCGCCAGCAGCCAAGAATTAGCGGGAGGGCCAGATACGCAGTATTTT. This sequence encodes CASSQELAGGPDTQYF.

In this sample, this clonotype turned up many times. This chain uses TRBV11-2 with TRBJ2-2; 10 bases line up with TRBD1. Germline CDR1 SGHAT, CDR2 FQNNGV. The V segment lost 4 bases and the J segment 1 base; nucleotides outside the gene matches: 15. This CDR3 has 20 residues. CDR3 sequence: CASSSVRDRGEDRNTGELFF. As DNA, the CDR3 is TGTGCCAGCAGCTCGGTCCGGGACAGGGGAGAAGATAGGAACACCGGGGAGCTGTTTTTT.

V and J are TRBV10-3 and TRBJ1-6; 7 positions match TRBD1. The CDR3 sequence is 14 residues long. V shed 6 bases and J 5 bases; nucleotides not matched to a gene: 4. Germline lookup yields CDR1 ENHRY and CDR2 SYGVKD. The CDR3 nucleotides read TGTGCCATCAGGAGGCAGGGGGATAATTCACCCCTCCACTTT. Encoded protein: CAIRRQGDNSPLHF.

V gene TRBV29-1 combines with J gene TRBJ2-3; tentative D call: TRBD1 (5 bases). This CDR3 has 10 residues. Germline V gene data show CDR1 as SQVTM and CDR2 as ANQGSEA. The ends were cut back, 0 bases at V and 14 bases at J, with 9 bases in the middle. CDR3 sequence (DNA): TGCAGCGTTGAAGACAGGGTCAGGTATTTT. Amino acids: CSVEDRVRYF.

A word on this clonotype: Since a much larger clone is just one base distant, this may be a read error. This sequence joins TRBV11-1 and TRBJ1-1; D not resolved. This CDR3 has 14 amino acids. The germline V gene has CDR1 SGHAT and CDR2 FQDESV (reference sequence). The CDR3 here is CASSLNVGRAEALF. The DNA for the CDR3 is TGTGCCAGCAGCTTAAATGTAGGGCGGGCTGAAGCTCTCTTT.

This clonotype was counted only a few times. The chain uses TRBV7-3 and TRBJ2-3; possible D gene TRBD1, 7 bases. In germline, CDR1 is SGHTA, CDR2 FQGTGA. The CDR3 totals 17 residues. Trimming removed 1 base at V and 0 bases at J, with 14 bases between. The DNA for the CDR3 is TGTGCCAGCAGCTTAATAGGCAGGGGGGCTAGCACAGATACGCAGTATTTT. Amino acids: CASSLIGRGASTDTQYF.

This chain uses TRBV5-1 with TRBJ2-5; perhaps D is TRBD1 or TRBD2 (5 bases each). Germline-derived CDR1 and CDR2 are SGHRS and YFSETQ. The CDR3 has 14 amino acids. Deletions cut 5 bases from V and 4 bases from J, with 15 bases between. CDR3: CASRTGWGRETQYF. The CDR3 DNA reads as TGCGCCAGCAGAACCGGATGGGGGAGAGAGACCCAGTACTTC.

This clonotype was seen ten or more times. This chain joins TRBV2 and TRBJ2-1, with 11 bases fitting TRBD2. V lost 5 bases, J lost 5 bases, and 23 bases stayed unmatched. CDR3 length: 21 amino acids. The germline gives CDR1 SNHLY, CDR2 FYNNEI. The CDR3 bases are TGTGCCAGCAGTTTCGAATCGAGTAGCGGGAGGGGATCGGCGGGTAACAATGAGCAGTTCTTC. Its translation is CASSFESSSGRGSAGNNEQFF.